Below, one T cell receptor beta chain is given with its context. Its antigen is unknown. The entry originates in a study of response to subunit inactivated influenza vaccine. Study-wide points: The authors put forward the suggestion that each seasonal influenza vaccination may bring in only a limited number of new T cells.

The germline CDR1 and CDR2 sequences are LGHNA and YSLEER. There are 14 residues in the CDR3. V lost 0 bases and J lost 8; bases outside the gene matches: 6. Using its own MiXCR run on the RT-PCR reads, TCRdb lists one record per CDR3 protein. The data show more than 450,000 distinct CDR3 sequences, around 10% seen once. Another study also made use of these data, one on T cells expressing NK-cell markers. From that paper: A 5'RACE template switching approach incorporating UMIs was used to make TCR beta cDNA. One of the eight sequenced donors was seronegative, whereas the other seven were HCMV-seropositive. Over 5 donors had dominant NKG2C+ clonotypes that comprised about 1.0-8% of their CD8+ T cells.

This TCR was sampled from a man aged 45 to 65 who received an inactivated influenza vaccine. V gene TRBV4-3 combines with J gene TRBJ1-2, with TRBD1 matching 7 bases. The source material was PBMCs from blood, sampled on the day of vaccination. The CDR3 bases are TGCGCCAGCAGCCAAGATGTTCAGGGACAGGGCTACACCTTC. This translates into CASSQDVQGQGYTF.